This is a list of T cell receptor beta chains from one sample in a study of T cell repertoires in cytomegalovirus infection. These TCRs' antigens remain unknown. TCRdb reprocessed the reads via MiXCR and lists one record per CDR3 protein. The repertoire holds roughly 150,000 distinct CDR3 sequences, with about a fifth as singletons. The sequences come from CD8+ T cells from cultured PBMCs, collected from culture after CMV antigen stimulation. The receptors were gathered from a human donor in good health (CMV status not recorded). Some clones in this sample may be carry-over from other donors' samples. Each CDR3 is given without its conserved first and last residue.

CDR3: ASSVSSGGPYEQY
J: TRBJ2-7
V: TRBV9
length: 13

CDR3: ASSLFGDSGNTIY
J: TRBJ1-3
V: TRBV7-6
length: 13

CDR3: ASSSLTEETQY
J: TRBJ2-5
V: TRBV7-9
length: 11

CDR3: ASSQDTTGQRTDTQY
J: TRBJ2-3
V: TRBV4-1
length: 15

CDR3: ASSLGSYQETQY
J: TRBJ2-5
V: TRBV7-6
length: 12

CDR3: ASSSAGQRDQPQH
J: TRBJ1-5
V: TRBV7-8
length: 13

CDR3: ASSTQGRGRGYTEAF
J: TRBJ1-1
V: TRBV19
length: 15

CDR3: ATSDNRGRDTRPSTQY
J: TRBJ2-3
V: TRBV24-1
length: 16

CDR3: ARGGGANSGNTIY
J: TRBJ1-3
V: TRBV7-9
length: 13

CDR3: ASGPPGTTWGSNQPQH
J: TRBJ1-5
V: TRBV12-5
length: 16

CDR3: SVSGSSYEQY
J: TRBJ2-7
V: TRBV29-1
length: 10

CDR3: ASSPGTSNEQY
J: TRBJ2-7
V: TRBV7-8
length: 11

CDR3: ASSQVRTGGNEQF
J: TRBJ2-1
V: TRBV4-1
length: 13

CDR3: ASGWDGNTEAF
J: TRBJ1-1
V: TRBV12-5
length: 11

CDR3: ASSLAASGYT
J: TRBJ1-2
V: TRBV13
length: 10

CDR3: ASSLGPREFYNEQF
J: TRBJ2-1
V: TRBV11-3
length: 14

CDR3: ASSQVRGGDEQY
J: TRBJ2-7
V: TRBV4-1
length: 12

CDR3: ASSLTEQSYEQY
J: TRBJ2-7
V: TRBV7-2
length: 12

CDR3: ASSQGGTSHTDTQY
J: TRBJ2-3
V: TRBV4-3
length: 14

CDR3: ASSLAESHEQY
J: TRBJ2-7
V: TRBV5-6
length: 11

CDR3: ASSGYRDLNTGELF
J: TRBJ2-2
V: TRBV11-2
length: 14

CDR3: ASRSAGAGANGLT
J: TRBJ2-6
V: TRBV7-3
length: 13

CDR3: ASSLSGVRATSGNTIY
J: TRBJ1-3
V: TRBV7-2
length: 16

CDR3: ASSYSGRLYGYT
J: TRBJ1-2
V: TRBV6-2/TRBV6-3
length: 12

CDR3: ASSYGRDNEQF
J: TRBJ2-1
V: TRBV6-2/TRBV6-3
length: 11

CDR3: AIQGVDNSPLH
J: TRBJ1-6
V: TRBV10-3
length: 11

CDR3: ASTPGGATEKLF
J: TRBJ1-4
V: TRBV7-9
length: 12

CDR3: ASSSVTKGNQPQH
J: TRBJ1-5
V: TRBV27
length: 13

CDR3: SARARVMTQEKLF
J: TRBJ1-4
V: TRBV20-1
length: 13